This TCR beta chain was obtained from a study of blood T cell repertoires in COVID-19. The wider study: Material from acute and convalescent COVID-19 was sourced from the United States, Italy and Spain.

The V gene's germline CDR1 is SGHRS and CDR2 YFSETQ. The V gene lost 7 bases and the J gene lost 6 bases, with 21 bases spanning the gap. The CDR3 is made up of 15 amino acids. Followed over time, Seattle patients had been enrolled while infection was active. Profiled with immunoSEQ multiplex PCR; TCRdb holds only in-frame clones, not every one. The data show 250,000 to 300,000 clones, approximately 87% seen once. The receptor was derived from a woman in her twenties or thirties with COVID-19, enrolled during active disease. Material: peripheral blood. The chain uses TRBV5-1 and TRBJ2-3, with no clear D. In nucleotides, the CDR3 is TGCGCCAGCTATACGGAGCCCCTCTTTTTCGATACGCAGTATTTT. Its protein is CASYTEPLFFDTQYF.